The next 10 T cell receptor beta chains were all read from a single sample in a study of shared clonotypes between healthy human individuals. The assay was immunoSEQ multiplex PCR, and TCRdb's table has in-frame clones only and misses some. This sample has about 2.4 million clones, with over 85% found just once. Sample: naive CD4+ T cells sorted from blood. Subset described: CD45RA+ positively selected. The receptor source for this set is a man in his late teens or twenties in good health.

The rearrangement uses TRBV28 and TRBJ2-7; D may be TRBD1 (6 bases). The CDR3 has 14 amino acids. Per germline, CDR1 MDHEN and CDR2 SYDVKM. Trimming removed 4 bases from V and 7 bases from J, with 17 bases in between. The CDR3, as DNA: TGTGCCAGCAGTTCCGGTAGGCCCAGGGGTGAGCAGTACTTC. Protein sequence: CASSSGRPRGEQYF.

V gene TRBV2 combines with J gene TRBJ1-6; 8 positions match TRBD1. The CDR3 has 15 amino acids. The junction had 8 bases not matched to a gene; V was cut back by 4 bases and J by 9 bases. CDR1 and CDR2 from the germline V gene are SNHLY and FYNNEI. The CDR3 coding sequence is TGTGCCAGCAGTGTCTACGGACAGGGAGGTTCACCCCTCCACTTT. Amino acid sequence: CASSVYGQGGSPLHF. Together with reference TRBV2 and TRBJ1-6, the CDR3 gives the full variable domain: EPEVTQTPSHQVTQMGQEVILRCVPISNHLYFYWYRQILGQKVEFLVSFYNNEISEKSEIFDDQFSVERPDGSNFTLKIRSTKLEDSAMYFCASSVYGQGGSPLHFGNGTRLTVT.

Written as DNA, the CDR3 is TGTGCCAGCAGTGAACCTCTCGAGCAGTACTTC. It is translated as CASSEPLEQYF. The chain employs TRBV6-5 and TRBJ2-7; no definite D call. Germline CDR1 and CDR2: MNHEY and SVGAGI. The CDR3 consists of 11 residues. V shed 5 bases and J shed 6 bases, with 8 bases lying between them.

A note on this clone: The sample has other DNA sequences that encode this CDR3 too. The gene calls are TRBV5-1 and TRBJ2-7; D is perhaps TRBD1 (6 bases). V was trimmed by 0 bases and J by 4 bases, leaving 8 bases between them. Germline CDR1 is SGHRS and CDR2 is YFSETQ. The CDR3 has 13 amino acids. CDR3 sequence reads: CASSLGDRYEQYF. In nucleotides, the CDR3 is TGCGCCAGCAGCTTGGGAGACAGGTACGAGCAGTACTTC.

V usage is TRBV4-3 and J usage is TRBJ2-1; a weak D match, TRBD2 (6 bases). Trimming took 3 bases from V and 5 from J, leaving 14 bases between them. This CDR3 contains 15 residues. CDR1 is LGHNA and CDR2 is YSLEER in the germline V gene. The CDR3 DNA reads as TGCGCCAGCAGCCAGGAGGGGATCGTTAACAATGAGCAGTTCTTC. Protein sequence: CASSQEGIVNNEQFF.

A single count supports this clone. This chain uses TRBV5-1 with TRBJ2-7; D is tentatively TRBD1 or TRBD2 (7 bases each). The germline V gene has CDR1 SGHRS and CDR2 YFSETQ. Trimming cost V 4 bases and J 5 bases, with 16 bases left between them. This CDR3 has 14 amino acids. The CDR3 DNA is TGCGCCAGCAGCCAAAGACAGGGAGGGAACGAGCAGTACTTC. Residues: CASSQRQGGNEQYF.

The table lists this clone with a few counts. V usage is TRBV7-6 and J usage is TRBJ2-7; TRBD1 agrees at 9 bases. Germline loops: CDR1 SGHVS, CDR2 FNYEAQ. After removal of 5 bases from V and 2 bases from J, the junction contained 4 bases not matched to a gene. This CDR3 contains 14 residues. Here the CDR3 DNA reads TGTGCCAGCAGCACACGACAGGGGGCCTACGAGCAGTACTTC. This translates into CASSTRQGAYEQYF.

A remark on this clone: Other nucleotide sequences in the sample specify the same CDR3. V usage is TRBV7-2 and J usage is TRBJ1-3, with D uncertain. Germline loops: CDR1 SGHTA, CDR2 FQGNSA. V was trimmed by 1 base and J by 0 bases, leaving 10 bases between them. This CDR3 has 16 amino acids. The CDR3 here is CASSLVGSSSGNTIYF. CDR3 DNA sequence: TGTGCCAGCAGCTTAGTCGGGTCCAGCTCTGGAAACACCATATATTTT.

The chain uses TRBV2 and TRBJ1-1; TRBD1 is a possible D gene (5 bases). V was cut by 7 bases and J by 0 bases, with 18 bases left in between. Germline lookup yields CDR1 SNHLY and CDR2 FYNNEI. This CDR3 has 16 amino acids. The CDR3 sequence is CASTKNPGTMNTEAFF. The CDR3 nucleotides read TGTGCCAGCACTAAGAACCCGGGGACTATGAACACTGAAGCTTTCTTT. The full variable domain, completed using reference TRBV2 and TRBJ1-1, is EPEVTQTPSHQVTQMGQEVILRCVPISNHLYFYWYRQILGQKVEFLVSFYNNEISEKSEIFDDQFSVERPDGSNFTLKIRSTKLEDSAMYFCASTKNPGTMNTEAFFGQGTRLTVV.

DNA of the CDR3: TGCGCCAGCAGCCTGTCCGGGACAGGGTTCTCCTCATCTGGAAACACCATATATTTT. Its translation: CASSLSGTGFSSSGNTIYF. V gene TRBV5-1 combines with J gene TRBJ1-3, with TRBD1 identical over 9 bases. The ends lost 4 bases at V and 1 base at J; junction bases unmatched: 15. CDR3 length: 19 amino acids. Germline CDR1 SGHRS, CDR2 YFSETQ. The full variable domain, with the rest looked up from reference TRBV5-1 and TRBJ1-3, is KAGVTQTPRYLIKTRGQQVTLSCSPISGHRSVSWYQQTPGQGLQFLFEYFSETQRNKGNFPGRFSGRQFSNSRSEMNVSTLELGDSALYLCASSLSGTGFSSSGNTIYFGEGSWLTVV.